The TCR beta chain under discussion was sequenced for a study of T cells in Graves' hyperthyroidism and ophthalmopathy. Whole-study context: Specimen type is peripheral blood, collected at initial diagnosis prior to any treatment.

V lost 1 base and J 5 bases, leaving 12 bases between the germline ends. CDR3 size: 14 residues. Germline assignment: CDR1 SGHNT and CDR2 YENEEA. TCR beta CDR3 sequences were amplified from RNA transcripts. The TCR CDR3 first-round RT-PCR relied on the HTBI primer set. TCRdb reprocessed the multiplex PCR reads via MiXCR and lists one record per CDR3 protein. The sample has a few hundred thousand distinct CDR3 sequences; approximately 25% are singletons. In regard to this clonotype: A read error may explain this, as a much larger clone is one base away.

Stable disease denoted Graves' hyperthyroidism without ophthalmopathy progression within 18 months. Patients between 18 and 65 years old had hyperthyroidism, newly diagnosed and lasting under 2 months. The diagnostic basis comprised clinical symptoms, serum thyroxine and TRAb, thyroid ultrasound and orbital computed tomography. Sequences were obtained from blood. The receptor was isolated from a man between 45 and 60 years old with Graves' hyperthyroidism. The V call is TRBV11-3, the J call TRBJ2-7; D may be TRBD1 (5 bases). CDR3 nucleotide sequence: TGTGCCAGCAGCTTAGTTGGCAGGGCGCACGAGCAGTACTTC. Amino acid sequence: CASSLVGRAHEQYF.